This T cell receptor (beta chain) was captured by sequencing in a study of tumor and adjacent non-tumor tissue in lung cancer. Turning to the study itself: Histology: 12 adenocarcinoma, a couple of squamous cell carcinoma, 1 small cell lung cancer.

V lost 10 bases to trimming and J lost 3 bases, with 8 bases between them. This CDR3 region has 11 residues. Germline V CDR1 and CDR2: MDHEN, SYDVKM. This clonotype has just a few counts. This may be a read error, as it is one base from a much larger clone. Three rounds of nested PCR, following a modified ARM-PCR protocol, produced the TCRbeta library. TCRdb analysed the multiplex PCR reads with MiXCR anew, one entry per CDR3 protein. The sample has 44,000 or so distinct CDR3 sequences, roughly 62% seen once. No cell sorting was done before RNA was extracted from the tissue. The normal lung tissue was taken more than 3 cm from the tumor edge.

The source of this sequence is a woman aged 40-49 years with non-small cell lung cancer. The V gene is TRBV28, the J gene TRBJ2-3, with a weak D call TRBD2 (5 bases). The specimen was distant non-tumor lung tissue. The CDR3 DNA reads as TGTGCCACCACTAGTACAGATACGCAGTATTTT. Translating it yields CATTSTDTQYF.